A selection of T cell receptor beta chains follows, all from one sample in a study of post-analysis software for immune sequencing data. TCRdb independently ran MiXCR on the PCR reads; one entry per CDR3 protein. Among roughly 400,000 distinct CDR3 sequences listed, approximately 42% were seen once. The specimen sequenced was blood. These receptors were collected from a girl aged 2 to 10 with multiple sclerosis. Both conserved end residues are part of each CDR3. A D gene is named only where the DNA matches it firmly. Rows give clone size only sometimes, using once, few, many, or a class for an expanded clone.

clone size	CDR3 length	J gene	D gene	V gene	CDR3 protein	CDR3 DNA
NA	17	TRBJ1-6	NA	TRBV6-5	CASSYFGGSFQNSPLHF	TGTGCCAGCAGTTACTTCGGGGGGAGCTTTCAGAATTCACCCCTCCACTTT
NA	16	TRBJ1-2	TRBD1	TRBV5-1	CASSLDRGNRRYGYTF	TGCGCCAGCAGCTTGGACAGGGGGAATCGTCGCTATGGCTACACCTTC
NA	14	TRBJ1-1	NA	TRBV5-1	CASSPDRSHTEAFF	TGCGCCAGCAGCCCCGATCGGTCCCACACTGAAGCTTTCTTT
NA	17	TRBJ2-7	TRBD2	TRBV7-8	CASTFSQTSGRFDEQYF	TGTGCCAGCACCTTTTCCCAGACTAGCGGGAGATTTGACGAGCAGTACTTC
NA	14	TRBJ2-1	NA	TRBV5-1	CASGLGRVEGEQFF	TGCGCCAGCGGCTTGGGGCGAGTCGAGGGTGAGCAGTTCTTC
once	15	TRBJ2-5	NA	TRBV6-2/TRBV6-3	CASSYLGQTYNEQYF	TGTGCCAGCAGTTACTTAGGGCAGACCTACAATGAGCAGTACTTC
NA	17	TRBJ2-3	NA	TRBV7-8	CASSLALDPKGTDTQYF	TGTGCCAGCAGCTTAGCATTGGATCCTAAGGGCACAGATACGCAGTATTTT
few	13	TRBJ2-1	TRBD2	TRBV28	CASKRGPNNEQFF	TGTGCCAGCAAGCGGGGGCCCAACAATGAGCAGTTCTTC
few	15	TRBJ2-1	NA	TRBV10-3	CAISDGALNGDEQFF	TGTGCCATCAGTGACGGGGCCCTCAACGGCGATGAGCAGTTCTTC
NA	16	TRBJ2-3	TRBD2	TRBV7-2	CASSARLAGATGTQYF	TGTGCCAGCAGCGCCCGTTTAGCGGGGGCCACAGGTACACAGTATTTT
few	15	TRBJ2-7	NA	TRBV12-3/TRBV12-4	CASSLGPGMTYEQYF	TGTGCCAGCAGTTTAGGTCCCGGGATGACCTACGAGCAGTACTTC
few	16	TRBJ2-3	NA	TRBV4-3	CASSQDAVRAPDTQYF	TGCGCCAGCAGCCAAGATGCGGTGAGAGCCCCAGATACGCAGTATTTT
few	16	TRBJ2-1	TRBD2	TRBV7-6	CASSLVPSGGPNEQFF	TGTGCCAGCAGCTTAGTTCCCAGCGGGGGGCCCAATGAGCAGTTCTTC
NA	12	TRBJ2-7	NA	TRBV20-1	CSARNRDYEQYF	TGCAGTGCTAGGAACAGAGACTACGAGCAGTACTTC
NA	16	TRBJ2-6	NA	TRBV7-8	CASSDSPYSGANVLTF	TGTGCCAGCAGCGATTCTCCCTACTCTGGGGCCAACGTCCTGACTTTC
NA	12	TRBJ2-7	NA	TRBV6-5	CASIGQSYEQYF	TGTGCCAGCATCGGACAGTCCTACGAGCAGTACTTC
few	14	TRBJ1-2	NA	TRBV9	CASSVNTGNYGYTF	TGTGCCAGCAGCGTAAATACAGGGAACTATGGCTACACCTTC
NA	14	TRBJ2-3	NA	TRBV19	CATSTLIDDDTQYF	TGTGCCACCTCTACCCTCATCGACGATGATACGCAGTATTTT
once	14	TRBJ1-1	NA	TRBV5-1	CASSRGGRDTEAFF	TGCGCCAGCAGCCGGGGCGGGAGGGACACTGAAGCTTTCTTT
few	13	TRBJ2-7	TRBD2	TRBV5-1	CASLSGALSEQYF	TGCGCCAGCCTCAGCGGGGCCCTTTCCGAGCAGTACTTC
NA	13	TRBJ1-2	NA	TRBV10-3	CAISGSGPYGYTF	TGTGCCATCAGTGGCAGTGGTCCCTATGGCTACACCTTC
NA	15	TRBJ2-1	NA	TRBV27	CASSLRTAAPNEQFF	TGTGCCAGCAGTTTAAGGACAGCGGCACCGAATGAGCAGTTCTTC
NA	15	TRBJ2-1	NA	TRBV7-2	CASSPIFPPYNEQFF	TGTGCCAGCAGCCCTATATTCCCCCCTTACAATGAGCAGTTCTTC
few	14	TRBJ2-1	NA	TRBV3-1	CASSQDGAPRGEFF	TGTGCCAGCAGCCAAGATGGGGCCCCCCGCGGTGAGTTCTTC
NA	16	TRBJ2-5	NA	TRBV5-1	CASRLTGWDHQETQYF	TGCGCCAGCAGACTAACAGGGTGGGACCACCAAGAGACCCAGTACTTC